The present entry profiles one TCR beta chain with its context. This record belongs to a study of blood T cell repertoires in COVID-19. Turning to the study itself: From T cells, B-cell-depleted T cells, or PBMCs came the material, which was cDNA or gDNA.

Germline V gene lookup returns CDR1 SGHNT and CDR2 YENEEA. The CDR3 consists of 14 residues. The V and J ends lost 1 base and 3 bases respectively, with 10 bases between them. The table came from immunoSEQ multiplex PCR; TCRdb's copy has only in-frame clones and leaves some out. The sample lists under 50,000 clones, about nine tenths occurring once. The clonotype was recovered from a human donor in a cohort sampled during active COVID-19. The chain is built from TRBV11-3 and TRBJ2-7, with a possible D match to TRBD1 (7 bases). Sequencing was performed on peripheral blood. The CDR3 is CASSLGQGGYEQYF. In DNA, the CDR3 is TGTGCCAGCAGCTTAGGCCAGGGGGGCTACGAGCAGTACTTC.